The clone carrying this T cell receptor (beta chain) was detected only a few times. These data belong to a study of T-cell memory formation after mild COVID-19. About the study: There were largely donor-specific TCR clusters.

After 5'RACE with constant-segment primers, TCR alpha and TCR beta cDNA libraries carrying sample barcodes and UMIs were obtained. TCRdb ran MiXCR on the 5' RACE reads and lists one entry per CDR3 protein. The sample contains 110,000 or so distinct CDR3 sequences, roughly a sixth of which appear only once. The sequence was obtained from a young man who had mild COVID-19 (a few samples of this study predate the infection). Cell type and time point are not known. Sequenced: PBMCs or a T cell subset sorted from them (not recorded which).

CDR3 residues: CASSSPGRETQYF. CDR3 coding DNA: TGTGCCAGCAGCTCCCCGGGAAGAGAGACCCAGTACTTC. V and J are TRBV7-2 and TRBJ2-5; maybe TRBD2 (5 bases). CDR1 and CDR2 (germline): SGHTA, FQGNSA. The V gene lost 4 bases and the J gene lost 4 bases, with 10 bases spanning the gap. CDR3 size: 13 residues.